These 8 T cell receptor beta chains were all obtained from the same sample, sequenced in a study of blood T cell repertoires in COVID-19. Clones were sequenced by immunoSEQ multiplex PCR, and TCRdb holds only the in-frame ones, with some missing. This sample has 91,000 or so clones; 87% occur once, and the top ten carry 15% to 17%. The specimen was peripheral blood. The receptors shown here come from a human donor in a cohort sampled during active COVID-19.

The genes are TRBV7-9 and TRBJ1-1, with 11 bases that match TRBD1. The junction had 5 bases not matched to a gene; V was cut back by 5 bases and J by 0 bases. The germline V gene encodes CDR1 SEHNR and CDR2 FQNEAQ (reference sequence). There are 16 residues in the CDR3. In DNA, the CDR3 is TGTGCCAGCAGCGGAGGGACAGGGGGTCTGAACACTGAAGCTTTCTTT. Its translation: CASSGGTGGLNTEAFF.

The chain is built from TRBV6-5 and TRBJ1-5; D not resolved. CDR3 length: 15 amino acids. V lost 6 bases and J lost 0, with 12 bases in between. Germline CDR1 is MNHEY and CDR2 is SVGAGI. Here the CDR3 reads CASRQQQYSNQPQHF. Written as DNA, the CDR3 is TGTGCCAGCAGACAACAGCAATATAGCAATCAGCCCCAGCATTTT.

The V gene is TRBV11-2, the J gene TRBJ2-1, with TRBD1 matching over 7 bases. The CDR3 spans 15 residues. With V trimmed by 1 base and J by 3 bases, 3 bases remained unmatched. CDR1 is SGHAT and CDR2 is FQNNGV in the germline V gene. CDR3 nucleotides: TGTGCCAGCAGCTTAGTAGGGACAGTCTACAATGAGCAGTTCTTC. Translating it yields CASSLVGTVYNEQFF.

The J gene is TRBJ2-1, the V gene TRBV7-2; 7 bases line up with TRBD2. Germline lookup yields CDR1 SGHTA and CDR2 FQGNSA. With 1 base clipped from V and 6 bases from J, the junction kept 6 bases outside the gene matches. The CDR3 runs 15 residues. This chain's CDR3 is CASSLVVTSTNEQFF. The CDR3 bases are TGTGCCAGCAGCTTAGTTGTGACTAGCACCAATGAGCAGTTCTTC.

V is TRBV5-5 and J is TRBJ2-5, with D unclear. Germline CDR1 and CDR2: SGHKS and YYEKEE (reference sequence). Trimming took 0 bases from V and 4 from J, leaving 13 bases between them. This CDR3 contains 15 residues. CDR3 in DNA: TGTGCCAGCAGCTTGGTGGTGCGTTCCTCAGAGACCCAGTACTTC. Amino acids: CASSLVVRSSETQYF.

The chain employs TRBV11-2 and TRBJ2-7; 7 bases agree with TRBD1. V was pared by 3 bases and J by 6 bases, with 8 bases of the junction left unmatched. Germline-derived CDR1 and CDR2 are SGHAT and FQNNGV. The CDR3 runs to 14 residues. This CDR3 reads CASSFDRVSVEQYF. CDR3 nucleotides: TGTGCCAGCAGCTTTGACAGGGTTTCGGTCGAGCAGTACTTC.

This clone was recorded a few times. V usage is TRBV19 and J usage is TRBJ1-5; maybe TRBD1 (6 bases). V was shortened by 7 bases and J by 7 bases, with 17 bases between the two germline ends. This CDR3 has 14 amino acids. Germline V lookup: CDR1 LNHDA, CDR2 SQIVND (reference sequence). The DNA of the CDR3 is TGTGCCAGTAATGACGGTACCCAGGGGCAGCCCCAGCATTTT. This sequence encodes CASNDGTQGQPQHF.

The genes are TRBV7-2 and TRBJ2-7, with D possibly being TRBD2 (5 bases). Per the germline V gene, CDR1 is SGHTA and CDR2 is FQGNSA. The CDR3 is 14 residues long. The V end was cut by 5 bases, the J end by 0 bases, with 11 bases between. CDR3 loop: CASSPRRTSYEQYF. CDR3 bases: TGTGCCAGCAGCCCCCGGAGGACCTCCTACGAGCAGTACTTC.